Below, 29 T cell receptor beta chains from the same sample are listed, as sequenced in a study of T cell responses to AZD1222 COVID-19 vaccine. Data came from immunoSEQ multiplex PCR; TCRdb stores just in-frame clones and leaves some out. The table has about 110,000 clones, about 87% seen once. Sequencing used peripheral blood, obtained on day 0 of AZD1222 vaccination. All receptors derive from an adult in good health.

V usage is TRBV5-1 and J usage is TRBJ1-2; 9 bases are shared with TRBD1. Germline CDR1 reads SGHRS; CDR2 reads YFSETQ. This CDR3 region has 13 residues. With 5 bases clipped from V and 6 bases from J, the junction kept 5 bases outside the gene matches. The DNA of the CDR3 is TGCGCCAGCAGAAGGGGACAGGGTGATGGCTACACCTTC. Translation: CASRRGQGDGYTF.

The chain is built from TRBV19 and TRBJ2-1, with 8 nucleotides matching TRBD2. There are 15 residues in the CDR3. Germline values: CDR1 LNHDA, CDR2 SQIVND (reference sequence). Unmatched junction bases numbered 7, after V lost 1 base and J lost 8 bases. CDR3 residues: CASSIGSGGNDEQFF. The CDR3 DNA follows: TGTGCCAGTAGTATAGGGAGCGGGGGAAACGATGAGCAGTTCTTC. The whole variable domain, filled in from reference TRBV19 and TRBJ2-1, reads DGGITQSPKYLFRKEGQNVTLSCEQNLNHDAMYWYRQDPGQGLRLIYYSQIVNDFQKGDIAEGYSVSREKKESFPLTVTSAQKNPTAFYLCASSIGSGGNDEQFFGPGTRLTVL.

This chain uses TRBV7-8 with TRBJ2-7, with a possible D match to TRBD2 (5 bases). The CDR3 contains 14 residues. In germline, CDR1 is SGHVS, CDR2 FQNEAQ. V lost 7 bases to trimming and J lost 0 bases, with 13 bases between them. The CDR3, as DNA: TGTGCCAGCACCTCAAGAGGGCCCTCCTACGAGCAGTACTTC. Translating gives CASTSRGPSYEQYF.

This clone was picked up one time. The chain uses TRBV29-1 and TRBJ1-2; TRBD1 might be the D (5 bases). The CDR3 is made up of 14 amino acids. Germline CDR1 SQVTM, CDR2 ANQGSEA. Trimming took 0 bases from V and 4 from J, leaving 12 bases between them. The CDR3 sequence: CSVEDIGQGYGYTF. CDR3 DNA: TGCAGCGTTGAAGACATCGGACAAGGCTATGGCTACACCTTC.

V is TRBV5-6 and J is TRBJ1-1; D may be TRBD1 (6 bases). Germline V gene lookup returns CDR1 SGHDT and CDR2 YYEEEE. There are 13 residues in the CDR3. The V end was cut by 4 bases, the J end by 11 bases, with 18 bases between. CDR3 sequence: CASSPARGGDAFF. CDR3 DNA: TGTGCCAGCAGCCCAGCAAGGGGGGGAGATGCTTTCTTT. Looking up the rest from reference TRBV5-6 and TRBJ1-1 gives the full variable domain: DAGVTQSPTHLIKTRGQQVTLRCSPKSGHDTVSWYQQALGQGPQFIFQYYEEEERQRGNFPDRFSGHQFPNYSSELNVNALLLGDSALYLCASSPARGGDAFFGQGTRLTVV.

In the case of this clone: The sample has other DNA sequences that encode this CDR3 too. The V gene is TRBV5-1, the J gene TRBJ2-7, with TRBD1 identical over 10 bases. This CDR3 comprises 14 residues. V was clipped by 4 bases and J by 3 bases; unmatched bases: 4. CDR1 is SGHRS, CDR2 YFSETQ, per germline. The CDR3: CASSLGQGSYEQYF. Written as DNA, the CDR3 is TGCGCCAGCAGCCTGGGACAGGGGAGCTACGAGCAGTACTTC. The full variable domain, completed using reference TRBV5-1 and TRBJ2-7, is KAGVTQTPRYLIKTRGQQVTLSCSPISGHRSVSWYQQTPGQGLQFLFEYFSETQRNKGNFPGRFSGRQFSNSRSEMNVSTLELGDSALYLCASSLGQGSYEQYFGPGTRLTVT.

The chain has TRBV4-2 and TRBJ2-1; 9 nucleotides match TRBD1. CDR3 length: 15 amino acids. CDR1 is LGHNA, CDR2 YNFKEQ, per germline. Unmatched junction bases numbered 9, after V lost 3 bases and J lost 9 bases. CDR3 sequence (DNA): TGTGCCAGCAGCCACAGGACAGGGGAGGTAGTTGAGCAGTTCTTC. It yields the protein CASSHRTGEVVEQFF.

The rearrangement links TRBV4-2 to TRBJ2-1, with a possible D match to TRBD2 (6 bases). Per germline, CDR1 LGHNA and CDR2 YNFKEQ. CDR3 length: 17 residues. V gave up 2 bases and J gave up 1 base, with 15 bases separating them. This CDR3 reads CASSQRDRDWSYNEQFF. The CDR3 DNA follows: TGTGCCAGCAGCCAAAGGGACCGGGACTGGTCCTACAATGAGCAGTTCTTC.

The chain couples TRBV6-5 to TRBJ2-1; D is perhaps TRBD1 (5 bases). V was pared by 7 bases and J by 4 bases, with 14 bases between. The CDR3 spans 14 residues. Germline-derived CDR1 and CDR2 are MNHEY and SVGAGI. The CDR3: CASNTGDSYNEQFF. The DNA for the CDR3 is TGTGCCAGCAACACAGGAGATTCATACAATGAGCAGTTCTTC.

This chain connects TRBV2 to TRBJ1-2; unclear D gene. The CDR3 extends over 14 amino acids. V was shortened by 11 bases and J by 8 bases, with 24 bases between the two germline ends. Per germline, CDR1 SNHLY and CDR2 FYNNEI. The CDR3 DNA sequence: TGTGCCGAGCACCGCGGTGGTCCCTACTCCGGCTACACCTTC. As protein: CAEHRGGPYSGYTF. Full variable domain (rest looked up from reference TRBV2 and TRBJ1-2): EPEVTQTPSHQVTQMGQEVILRCVPISNHLYFYWYRQILGQKVEFLVSFYNNEISEKSEIFDDQFSVERPDGSNFTLKIRSTKLEDSAMYFCAEHRGGPYSGYTFGSGTRLTVV.

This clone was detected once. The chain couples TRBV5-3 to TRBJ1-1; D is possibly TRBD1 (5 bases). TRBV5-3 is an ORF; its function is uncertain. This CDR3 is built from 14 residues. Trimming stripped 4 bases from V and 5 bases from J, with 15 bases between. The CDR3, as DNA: TGTGCCAGAAGCCCGGTCAGGGAGGGGACTGAAGCTTTCTTT. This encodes CARSPVREGTEAFF.

CDR3 sequence: CATSDLVGSQFF. DNA for the CDR3: TGTGCCACCAGTGATTTGGTAGGGTCGCAGTTCTTC. The J gene is TRBJ2-1, the V gene TRBV24-1; D not resolved. The CDR3 loop spans 12 amino acids. Germline V CDR1 and CDR2: KGHDR, SFDVKD. V dropped 0 bases and J dropped 12 bases, with 8 bases sitting between them.

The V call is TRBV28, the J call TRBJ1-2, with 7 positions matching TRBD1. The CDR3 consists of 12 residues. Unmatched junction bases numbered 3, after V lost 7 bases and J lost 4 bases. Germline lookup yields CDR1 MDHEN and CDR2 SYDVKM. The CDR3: CASTGQAYGYTF. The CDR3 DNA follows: TGTGCCAGCACCGGACAGGCCTATGGCTACACCTTC.

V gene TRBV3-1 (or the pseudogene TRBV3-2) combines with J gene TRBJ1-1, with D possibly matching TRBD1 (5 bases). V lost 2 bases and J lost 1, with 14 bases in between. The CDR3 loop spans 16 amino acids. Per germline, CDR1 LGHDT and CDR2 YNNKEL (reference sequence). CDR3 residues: CASSQTPGGWNTEAFF. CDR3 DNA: TGTGCCAGCAGCCAAACCCCGGGGGGGTGGAACACTGAAGCTTTCTTT.

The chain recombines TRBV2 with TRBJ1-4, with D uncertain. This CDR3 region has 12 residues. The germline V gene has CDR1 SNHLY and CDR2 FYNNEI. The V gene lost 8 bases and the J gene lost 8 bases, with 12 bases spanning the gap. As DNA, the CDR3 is TGTGCCAGCCAGCAGGAGGACGAAAAACTGTTTTTT. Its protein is CASQQEDEKLFF.

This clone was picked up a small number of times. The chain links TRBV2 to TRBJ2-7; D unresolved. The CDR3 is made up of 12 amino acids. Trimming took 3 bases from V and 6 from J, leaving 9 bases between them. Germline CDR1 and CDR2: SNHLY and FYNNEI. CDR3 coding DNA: TGTGCCAGCAGTGAGGGCTCGACCGAGCAGTACTTC. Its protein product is CASSEGSTEQYF.

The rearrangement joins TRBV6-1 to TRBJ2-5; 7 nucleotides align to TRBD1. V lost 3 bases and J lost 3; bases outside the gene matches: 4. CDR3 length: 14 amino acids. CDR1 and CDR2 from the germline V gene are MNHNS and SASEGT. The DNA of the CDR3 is TGTGCCAGCAGTGACCGGGACAGAGAAGAGACCCAGTACTTC. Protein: CASSDRDREETQYF.

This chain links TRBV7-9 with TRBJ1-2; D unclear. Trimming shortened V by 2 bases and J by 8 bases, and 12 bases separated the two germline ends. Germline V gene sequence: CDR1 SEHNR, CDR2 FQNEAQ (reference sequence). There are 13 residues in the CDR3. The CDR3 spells CASSLQLAYGYTF. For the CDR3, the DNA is TGTGCCAGCAGCTTACAACTCGCCTACGGCTACACCTTC.

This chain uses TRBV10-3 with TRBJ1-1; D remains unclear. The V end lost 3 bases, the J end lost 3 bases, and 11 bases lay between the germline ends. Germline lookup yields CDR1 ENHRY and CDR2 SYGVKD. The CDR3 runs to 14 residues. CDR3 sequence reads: CAISERAPDTEAFF. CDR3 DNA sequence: TGTGCCATCAGTGAACGAGCGCCCGACACTGAAGCTTTCTTT.

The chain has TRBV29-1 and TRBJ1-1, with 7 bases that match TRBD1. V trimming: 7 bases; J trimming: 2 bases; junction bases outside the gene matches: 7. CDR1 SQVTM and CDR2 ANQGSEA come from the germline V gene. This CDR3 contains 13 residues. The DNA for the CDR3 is TGCAGCGCCCTGGGACAGATCAACACTGAAGCTTTCTTT. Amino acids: CSALGQINTEAFF.

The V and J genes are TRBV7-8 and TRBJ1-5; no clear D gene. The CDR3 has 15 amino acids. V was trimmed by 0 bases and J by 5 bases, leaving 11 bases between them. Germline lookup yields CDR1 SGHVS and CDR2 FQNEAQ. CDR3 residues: CASSLAIRGYQPQHF. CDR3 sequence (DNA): TGTGCCAGCAGCTTAGCTATCCGAGGGTATCAGCCCCAGCATTTT. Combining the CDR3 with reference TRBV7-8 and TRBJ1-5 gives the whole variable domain GAGVSQSPRYKVAKRGQDVALRCDPISGHVSLFWYQQALGQGPEFLTYFQNEAQLDKSGLPSDRFFAERPEGSVSTLKIQRTQQEDSAVYLCASSLAIRGYQPQHFGDGTRLSIL.

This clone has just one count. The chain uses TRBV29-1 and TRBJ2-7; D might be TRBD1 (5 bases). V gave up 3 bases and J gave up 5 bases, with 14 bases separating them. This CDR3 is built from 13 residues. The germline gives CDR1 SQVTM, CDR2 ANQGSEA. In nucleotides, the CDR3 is TGCAGCGTTGAGGGTGACAGAGGACACGAGCAGTACTTC. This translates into CSVEGDRGHEQYF.

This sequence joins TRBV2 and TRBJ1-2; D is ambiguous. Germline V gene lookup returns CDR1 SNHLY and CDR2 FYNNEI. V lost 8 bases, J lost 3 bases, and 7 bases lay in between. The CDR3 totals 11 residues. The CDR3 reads CASLPHYGYTF. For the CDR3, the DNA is TGTGCCAGCCTTCCCCACTATGGCTACACCTTC.

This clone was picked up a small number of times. The CDR3 DNA sequence: TGTGCCAGCAGTTACTCTGTCAGGGTAGAGACTGAAGCTTTCTTT. Protein product: CASSYSVRVETEAFF. This chain uses TRBV6-5 with TRBJ1-1, with D possibly being TRBD1 (5 bases). Looked up from germline, CDR1 is MNHEY and CDR2 is SVGAGI. CDR3 length: 15 residues. The V gene lost 0 bases and the J gene lost 5 bases, with 13 bases spanning the gap.

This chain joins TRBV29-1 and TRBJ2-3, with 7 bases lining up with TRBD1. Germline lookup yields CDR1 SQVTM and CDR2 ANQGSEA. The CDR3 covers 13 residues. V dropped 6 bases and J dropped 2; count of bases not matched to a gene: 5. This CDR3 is CSVRDSNTDTQYF. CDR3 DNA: TGCAGCGTCCGGGACAGTAACACAGATACGCAGTATTTT.

CDR3 loop: CASSSTGHRFEVGTF. The CDR3, as DNA: TGTGCCAGCAGCTCCACGGGACATCGTTTCGAGGTGGGCACCTTC. This sequence joins TRBV11-2 and TRBJ1-2; D perhaps matches TRBD1 (6 bases). The V and J ends lost 4 bases and 13 bases respectively, with 25 bases between them. The CDR3 extends over 15 amino acids. The germline V gene encodes CDR1 SGHAT and CDR2 FQNNGV. The whole variable domain, filled in from reference TRBV11-2 and TRBJ1-2, reads EAGVAQSPRYKIIEKRQSVAFWCNPISGHATLYWYQQILGQGPKLLIQFQNNGVVDDSQLPKDRFSAERLKGVDSTLKIQPAKLEDSAVYLCASSSTGHRFEVGTFGSGTRLTVV.

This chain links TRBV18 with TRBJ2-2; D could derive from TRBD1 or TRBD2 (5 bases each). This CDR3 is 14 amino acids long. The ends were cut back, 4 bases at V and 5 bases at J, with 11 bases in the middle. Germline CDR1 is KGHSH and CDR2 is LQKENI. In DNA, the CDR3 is TGTGCCAGCTCACTAACCGAGGGGACCGGGGAGCTGTTTTTT. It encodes CASSLTEGTGELFF.

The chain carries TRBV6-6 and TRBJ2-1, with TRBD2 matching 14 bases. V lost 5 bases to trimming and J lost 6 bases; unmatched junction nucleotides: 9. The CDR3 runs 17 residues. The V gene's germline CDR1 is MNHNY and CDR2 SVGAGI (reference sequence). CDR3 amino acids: CASSPEGTSGGGNEQFF. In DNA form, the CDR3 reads TGTGCCAGCAGTCCTGAAGGGACTAGCGGGGGAGGCAATGAGCAGTTCTTC.

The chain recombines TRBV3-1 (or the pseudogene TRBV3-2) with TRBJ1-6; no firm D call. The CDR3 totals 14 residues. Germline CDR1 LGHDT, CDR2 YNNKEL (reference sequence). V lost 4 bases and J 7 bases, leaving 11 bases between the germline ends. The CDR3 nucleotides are TGTGCCAGCAGCCCACGAAACCTGAATTCACCCCTCCACTTT. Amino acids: CASSPRNLNSPLHF.